What follows are 9 T cell receptor beta chains derived from one specimen sequenced in a study of T cells after posttransplantation cyclophosphamide. Cyclophosphamide on days +3 and +4 followed busulfan-fludarabine conditioning and a marrow graft. TCRdb's table, derived via immunoSEQ multiplex PCR, lists solely in-frame clones and lacks some. The sample contains over 15,000 clones, none occurring once; 0.54% lies in the top ten. The sequencing here drew on PBMCs, taken after allogeneic stem cell transplant with posttransplant cyclophosphamide. Every receptor here comes from a female patient younger than 45 who received an allogeneic stem cell transplant from a related donor, was CMV-positive, and had no GVHD. Some T cells may be provided by the graft donor.

There are many counts of this clone. The chain has TRBV15 and TRBJ2-1; D perhaps matches TRBD1 (6 bases). The CDR3 runs 17 residues. The germline gives CDR1 LNHNV, CDR2 YYDKDF (reference sequence). V lost 0 bases and J lost 12, with 24 bases in between. The CDR3 sequence is CATSRDGPSTGGRGQFF. The CDR3 coding sequence is TGTGCCACCAGCAGAGATGGTCCTAGCACCGGAGGCAGGGGGCAGTTCTTC.

This clone is termed medium-sized. The CDR3 region has the DNA TGCGCCAGCAGCCCTCAACTAAGGATAGAGGTGAACACTGAAGCTTTCTTT. The encoded protein is CASSPQLRIEVNTEAFF. The chain recombines TRBV4-3 with TRBJ1-1; no reliable D call. The CDR3 extends over 17 amino acids. V was shortened by 4 bases and J by 0 bases, with 18 bases between the two germline ends. Germline V gene sequence: CDR1 LGHNA, CDR2 YSLEER.

This clone was observed many times. This chain links TRBV10-3 with TRBJ2-5, with 11 bases that match TRBD2. The end of the DNA fits TRBJ2-7 better, so the J call may be wrong. Germline V gene sequence: CDR1 ENHRY, CDR2 SYGVKD. The CDR3 has 19 amino acids. The DNA for the CDR3 is TGTGCCATCAGTGAGTCCTCCGGGACTAGCGGAAACACCCTCTACGAGCAGTACTTC. This codes for CAISESSGTSGNTLYEQYF.

This clone has a count of ten or more. The chain carries TRBV7-9 and TRBJ1-2; weak D call: TRBD1 (6 bases). CDR1 is SEHNR, CDR2 FQNEAQ, per germline (reference sequence). The V end lost 5 bases, the J end lost 3 bases, and 16 bases lay between the germline ends. CDR3 size: 15 residues. The CDR3 loop reads CASSRRGASDYGYTF. The CDR3 nucleotides are TGTGCCAGCAGCCGTCGGGGGGCTTCGGACTATGGCTACACCTTC. Combining the CDR3 with reference TRBV7-9 and TRBJ1-2 gives the whole variable domain DTGVSQNPRHKITKRGQNVTFRCDPISEHNRLYWYRQTLGQGPEFLTYFQNEAQLEKSRLLSDRFSAERPKGSFSTLEIQRTEQGDSAMYLCASSRRGASDYGYTFGSGTRLTVV.

This clone was found many times. This rearrangement joins TRBV11-2 to TRBJ2-1; TRBD1 is a possible D gene (6 bases). CDR3 length: 17 amino acids. Germline CDR1 reads SGHAT; CDR2 reads FQNNGV. V lost 7 bases to trimming and J lost 0 bases, with 19 bases between them. CDR3 sequence (DNA): TGTGCCAGCAACCTCCGACAGGCCCGGAGCTCCTACAATGAGCAGTTCTTC. Protein product: CASNLRQARSSYNEQFF.

This clone was observed at least ten times. The rearrangement links TRBV5-6 to TRBJ2-1; TRBD2 matches 7 bases. CDR1 is SGHDT and CDR2 is YYEEEE in the germline V gene. V trimming: 1 base; J trimming: 4 bases; junction bases outside the gene matches: 8. There are 16 residues in the CDR3. This chain's CDR3 is CASSLSGERGYNEQFF. DNA for the CDR3: TGTGCCAGCAGCTTGTCTGGGGAGCGGGGTTACAATGAGCAGTTCTTC.

In its sample, this clone was seen many times. The chain links TRBV7-2 to TRBJ2-3; TRBD2 matches at 7 bases. The CDR3 extends over 14 amino acids. With 4 bases clipped from V and 2 bases from J, the junction kept 3 bases outside the gene matches. In germline, CDR1 is SGHTA, CDR2 FQGNSA. The CDR3 DNA reads TGTGCCAGCAGCTCCACTAGCGCCACAGATACGCAGTATTTT. This translates into CASSSTSATDTQYF.

This clone came up a few times. This sequence may be a read error, since a much larger clone differs from it by one base. Other DNA variants within this sample encode the same CDR3. The rearrangement joins TRBV11-2 to TRBJ2-3, with 8 positions matching TRBD2. There are 15 residues in the CDR3. Trimming took 6 bases from V and 2 from J; bases not matched to a gene: 7. CDR1 is SGHAT and CDR2 is FQNNGV in the germline V gene. CDR3 amino acids: CASRQAGGITDTQYF. The DNA of the CDR3 is TGTGCCAGCAGACAGGCGGGAGGTATCACAGATACGCAGTATTTT.

This clone was seen at least ten times. The chain links TRBV5-1 to TRBJ2-1; 7 bases line up with TRBD2. V was clipped by 2 bases and J by 6 bases; unmatched bases: 8. This CDR3 is 15 amino acids long. Germline V lookup: CDR1 SGHRS, CDR2 YFSETQ. The CDR3 here is CASSFGGTKGNEQFF. For the CDR3, the DNA is TGCGCCAGCAGCTTCGGGGGGACGAAGGGCAATGAGCAGTTCTTC.